This T cell receptor beta chain emerged from a study of cytomegalovirus exposure and HLA in healthy donors. Notes on the study in general: Cytomegalovirus status, reportedly, was diagnosed with high specificity and sensitivity by the classifier. Many donors shared some public TCRs, even though most TCR sequences were rare. Subsequent analysis found a tendency for first-cohort TCR clusters to co-occur within the 90 to 150 validation repertoires. Cytomegalovirus association was listed for about 160 TCR beta chains.

Profiling relied on immunoSEQ multiplex PCR, and the TCRdb table lists in-frame clones only, not all of them. The table has some 330,000 clones, more than 80% seen once. Germline-derived CDR1 and CDR2 are MNHEY and SVGAGI. The CDR3 loop spans 15 amino acids. The V segment lost 2 bases and the J segment 7 bases; nucleotides outside the gene matches: 6. Notes on this clone: Its cognate antigen is unknown.

The specimen sequenced was PBMCs. The sequence derives from a woman younger than 30 in good health and CMV-seronegative. The chain couples TRBV6-5 to TRBJ2-1; 9 nucleotides line up with TRBD1. The CDR3, as DNA: TGTGCCAGCAGTTACATGGGACAGGGCGTAAATGAGCAGTTCTTC. Amino acids: CASSYMGQGVNEQFF.